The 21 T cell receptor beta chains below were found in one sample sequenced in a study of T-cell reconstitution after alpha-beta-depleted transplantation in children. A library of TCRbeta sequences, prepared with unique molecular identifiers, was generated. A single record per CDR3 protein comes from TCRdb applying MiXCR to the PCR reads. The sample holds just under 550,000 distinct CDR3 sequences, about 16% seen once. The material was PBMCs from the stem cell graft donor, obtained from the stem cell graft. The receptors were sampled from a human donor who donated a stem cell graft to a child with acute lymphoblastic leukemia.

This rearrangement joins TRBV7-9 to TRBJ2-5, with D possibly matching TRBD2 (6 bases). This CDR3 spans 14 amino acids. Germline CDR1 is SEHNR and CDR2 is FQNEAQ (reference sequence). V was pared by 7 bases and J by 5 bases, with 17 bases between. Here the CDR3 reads CASTPAGGWETQYF. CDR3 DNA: TGTGCCAGCACCCCAGCCGGGGGTTGGGAGACCCAGTACTTC. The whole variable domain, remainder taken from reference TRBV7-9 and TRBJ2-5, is DTGVSQNPRHKITKRGQNVTFRCDPISEHNRLYWYRQTLGQGPEFLTYFQNEAQLEKSRLLSDRFSAERPKGSFSTLEIQRTEQGDSAMYLCASTPAGGWETQYFGPGTRLLVL.

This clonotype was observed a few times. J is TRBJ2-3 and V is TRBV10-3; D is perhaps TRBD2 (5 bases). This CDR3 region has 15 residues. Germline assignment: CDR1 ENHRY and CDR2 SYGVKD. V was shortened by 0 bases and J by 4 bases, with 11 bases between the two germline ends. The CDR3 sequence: CAISESSPGADTQYF. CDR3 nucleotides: TGTGCCATCAGTGAGTCAAGCCCCGGGGCAGATACGCAGTATTTT.

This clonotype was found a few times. CDR3 in amino acids: CASSDIWTRRTDTQYF. The CDR3 bases are TGTGCCAGCAGTGATATCTGGACCCGACGCACAGATACGCAGTATTTT. The V gene is TRBV25-1, the J gene TRBJ2-3; D ambiguous. V lost 3 bases and J lost 1, with 14 bases in between. This CDR3 has 16 residues. The germline V gene has CDR1 MGHDK and CDR2 SYGVNS.

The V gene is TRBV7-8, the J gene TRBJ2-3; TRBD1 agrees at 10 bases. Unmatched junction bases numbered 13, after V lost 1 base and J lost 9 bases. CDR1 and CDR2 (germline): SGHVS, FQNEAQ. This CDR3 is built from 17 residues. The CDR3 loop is CASSLVTGTGVGGTQYF. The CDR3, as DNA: TGTGCCAGCAGCTTAGTAACCGGGACAGGGGTCGGAGGGACGCAGTATTTT.

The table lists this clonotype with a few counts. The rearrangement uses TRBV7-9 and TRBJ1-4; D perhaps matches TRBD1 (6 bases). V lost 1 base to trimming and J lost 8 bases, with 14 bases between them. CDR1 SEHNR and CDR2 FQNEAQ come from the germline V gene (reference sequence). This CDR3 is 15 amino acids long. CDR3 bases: TGTGCCAGCAGCTTAGGAGGCCAGGGGAGCGAAAAACTGTTTTTT. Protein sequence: CASSLGGQGSEKLFF.

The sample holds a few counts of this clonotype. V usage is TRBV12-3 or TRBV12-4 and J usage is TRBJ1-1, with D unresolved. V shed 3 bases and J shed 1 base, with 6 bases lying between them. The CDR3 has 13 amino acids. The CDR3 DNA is TGTGCCAGCAGTTTCGTAAGGAACACTGAAGCTTTCTTT. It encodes CASSFVRNTEAFF.

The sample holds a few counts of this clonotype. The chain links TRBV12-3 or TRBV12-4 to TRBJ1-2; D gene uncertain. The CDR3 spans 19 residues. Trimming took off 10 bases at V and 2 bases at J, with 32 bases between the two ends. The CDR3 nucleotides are TGTGCCATCTGCCCCGCCCGTATGGCCTCACCCGTTCTAAACTATGGCTACACCTTC. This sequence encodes CAICPARMASPVLNYGYTF.

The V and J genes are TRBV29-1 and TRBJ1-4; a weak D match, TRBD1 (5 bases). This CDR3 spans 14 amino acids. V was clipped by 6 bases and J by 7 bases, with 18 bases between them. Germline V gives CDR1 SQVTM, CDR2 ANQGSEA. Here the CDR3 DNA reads TGCAGCGTCCACCCGGGGGAAGAAGGTGAAAAACTGTTTTTT. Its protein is CSVHPGEEGEKLFF.

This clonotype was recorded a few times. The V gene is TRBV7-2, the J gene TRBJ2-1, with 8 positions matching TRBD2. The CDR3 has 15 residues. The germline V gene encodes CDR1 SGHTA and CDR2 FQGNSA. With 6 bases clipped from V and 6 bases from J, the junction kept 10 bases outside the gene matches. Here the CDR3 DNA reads TGTGCCAGCAGGCATCGGGGGGGCGCCCTCAATGAGCAGTTCTTC. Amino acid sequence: CASRHRGGALNEQFF.

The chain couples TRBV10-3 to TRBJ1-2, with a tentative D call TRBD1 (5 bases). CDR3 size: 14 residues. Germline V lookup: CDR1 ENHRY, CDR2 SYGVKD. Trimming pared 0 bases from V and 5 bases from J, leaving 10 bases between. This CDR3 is CAISESAQGYGYTF. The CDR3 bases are TGTGCCATCAGTGAGTCAGCGCAGGGTTATGGCTACACCTTC.

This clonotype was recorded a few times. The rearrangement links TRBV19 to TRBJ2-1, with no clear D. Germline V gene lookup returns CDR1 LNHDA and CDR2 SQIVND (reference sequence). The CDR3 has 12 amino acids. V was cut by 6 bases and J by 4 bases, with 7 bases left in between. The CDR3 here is CASSNGYNEQFF. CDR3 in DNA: TGTGCCAGTAGCAACGGTTACAATGAGCAGTTCTTC. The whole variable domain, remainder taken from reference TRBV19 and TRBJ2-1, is DGGITQSPKYLFRKEGQNVTLSCEQNLNHDAMYWYRQDPGQGLRLIYYSQIVNDFQKGDIAEGYSVSREKKESFPLTVTSAQKNPTAFYLCASSNGYNEQFFGPGTRLTVL.

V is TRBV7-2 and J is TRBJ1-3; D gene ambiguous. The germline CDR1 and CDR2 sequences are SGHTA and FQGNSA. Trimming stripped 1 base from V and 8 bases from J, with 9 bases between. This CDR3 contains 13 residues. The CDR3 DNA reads TGTGCCAGCAGCTTAGTTGATTCGGACACCATATATTTT. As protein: CASSLVDSDTIYF.

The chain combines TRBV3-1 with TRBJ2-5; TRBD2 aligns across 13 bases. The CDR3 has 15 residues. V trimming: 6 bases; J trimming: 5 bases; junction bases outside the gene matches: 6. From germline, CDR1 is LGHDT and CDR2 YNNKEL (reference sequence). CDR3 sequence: CASRGTSGTRETQYF. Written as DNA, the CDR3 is TGTGCCAGCAGGGGGACTAGCGGGACTCGGGAGACCCAGTACTTC.

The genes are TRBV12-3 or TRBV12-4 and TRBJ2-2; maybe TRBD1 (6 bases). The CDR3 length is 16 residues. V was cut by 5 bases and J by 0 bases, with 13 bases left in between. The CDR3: CASSDWDKPNTGELFF. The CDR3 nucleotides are TGTGCCAGCAGTGACTGGGACAAACCGAACACCGGGGAGCTGTTTTTT.

Here the CDR3 reads CASSSPGGLGNEQFF. As DNA, the CDR3 is TGTGCCAGCAGCTCCCCCGGGGGACTAGGAAATGAGCAGTTCTTC. This chain uses TRBV11-3 with TRBJ2-1, with 8 bases identical to TRBD2. CDR1 and CDR2 from the germline V gene are SGHNT and YENEEA. Losses at the gene ends were 4 bases for V and 7 bases for J; bases not matched to a gene: 9. The CDR3 has 15 amino acids. Based on the CDR3 plus reference TRBV11-3 and TRBJ2-1, the full variable domain is EAGVVQSPRYKIIEKKQPVAFWCNPISGHNTLYWYLQNLGQGPELLIRYENEEAVDDSQLPKDRFSAERLKGVDSTLKIQPAELGDSAVYLCASSSPGGLGNEQFFGPGTRLTVL.

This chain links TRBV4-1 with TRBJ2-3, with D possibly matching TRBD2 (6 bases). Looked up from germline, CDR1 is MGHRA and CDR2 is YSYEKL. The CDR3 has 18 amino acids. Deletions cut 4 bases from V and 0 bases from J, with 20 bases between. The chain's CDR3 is CASSPDPGLPSSTDTQYF. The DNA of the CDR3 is TGCGCCAGCAGCCCTGACCCGGGACTTCCATCTAGCACAGATACGCAGTATTTT.

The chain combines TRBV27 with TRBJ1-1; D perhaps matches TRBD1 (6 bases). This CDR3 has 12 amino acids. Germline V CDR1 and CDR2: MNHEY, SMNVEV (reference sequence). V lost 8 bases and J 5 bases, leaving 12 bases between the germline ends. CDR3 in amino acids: CASRTQGTEAFF. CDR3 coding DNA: TGTGCCAGCCGCACCCAGGGGACTGAAGCTTTCTTT.

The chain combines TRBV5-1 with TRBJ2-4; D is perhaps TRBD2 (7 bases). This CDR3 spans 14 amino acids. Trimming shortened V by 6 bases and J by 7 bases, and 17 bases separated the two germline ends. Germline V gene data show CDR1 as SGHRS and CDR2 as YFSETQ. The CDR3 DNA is TGCGCCAGCACCTTAACGGGGGGCGCGAACATTCAGTACTTC. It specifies CASTLTGGANIQYF.

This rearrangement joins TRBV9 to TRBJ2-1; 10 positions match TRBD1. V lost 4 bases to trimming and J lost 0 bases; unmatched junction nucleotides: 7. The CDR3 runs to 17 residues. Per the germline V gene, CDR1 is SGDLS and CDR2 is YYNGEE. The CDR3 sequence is CASSTGTGASSYNEQFF. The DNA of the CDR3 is TGTGCCAGCAGCACCGGGACAGGGGCGAGCTCCTACAATGAGCAGTTCTTC.

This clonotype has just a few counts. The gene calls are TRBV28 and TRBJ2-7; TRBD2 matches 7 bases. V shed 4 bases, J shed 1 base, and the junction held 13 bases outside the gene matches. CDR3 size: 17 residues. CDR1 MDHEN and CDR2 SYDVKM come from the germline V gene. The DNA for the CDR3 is TGTGCCAGCAGTTCCCTAGCAGCGGGGAGGCTTTCCTACGAGCAGTACTTC. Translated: CASSSLAAGRLSYEQYF.

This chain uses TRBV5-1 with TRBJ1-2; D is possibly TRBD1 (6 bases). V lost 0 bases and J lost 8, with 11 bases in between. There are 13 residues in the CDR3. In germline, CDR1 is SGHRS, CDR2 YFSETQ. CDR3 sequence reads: CASSLVDRGGYTF. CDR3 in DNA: TGCGCCAGCAGCTTGGTGGACAGAGGGGGCTACACCTTC.